The 25 T cell receptor beta chains listed next were all sequenced from one sample in a study of low-dose radiotherapy and immunotherapy resistance in tumors. Covering alpha and beta chains, TRAV- and TRBV-specific primers were used for the first-strand cDNA. The TCRs were subjected to amplification over around 18 PCR cycles employing a constant-region primer in conjunction with a V-primer adapter. TCRdb recomputed calls from the reads with MiXCR, one row per CDR3 protein. The profile shows tens of thousands of distinct CDR3 sequences, roughly a sixth of them singletons. The time point here: before trial treatment. The material was PBMCs, obtained before treatment. The receptors stem from a male donor with prostate cancer.

Ten or more counts support this clonotype. The chain uses TRBV6-1 and TRBJ2-7; tentatively, D is TRBD1 (6 bases). Trimming stripped 1 base from V and 0 bases from J, with 10 bases between. Germline V gene data show CDR1 as MNHNS and CDR2 as SASEGT. CDR3 length equals 15 residues. This CDR3 is CASSEGQASSYEQYF. DNA of the CDR3: TGTGCCAGCAGTGAAGGACAGGCTTCCTCCTACGAGCAGTACTTC.

This clonotype was seen ten or more times. V gene TRBV21-1 combines with J gene TRBJ1-5. TRBV21-1 is a pseudogene segment. CDR3 length: 16 residues. The CDR3 region is CASSSMEGPPNQPQHF. CDR3 sequence (DNA): TGTGCCAGCAGCAGCATGGAGGGTCCCCCAAATCAGCCCCAGCATTTT.

This chain links TRBV20-1 with TRBJ1-1, with a weak D call TRBD1 (5 bases). The germline V gene has CDR1 DFQATT and CDR2 SNEGSKA (reference sequence). The CDR3 has 16 amino acids. V dropped 1 base and J dropped 1 base, with 16 bases sitting between them. The CDR3 sequence: CSARGGYSGPNTEAFF. CDR3 nucleotide sequence: TGCAGTGCTAGAGGGGGGTATTCTGGGCCGAACACTGAAGCTTTCTTT.

V is TRBV7-9 and J is TRBJ2-2; D call uncertain. This CDR3 is 15 amino acids long. Trimming stripped 5 bases from V and 0 bases from J, with 10 bases between. The germline CDR1 and CDR2 sequences are SEHNR and FQNEAQ (reference sequence). CDR3 in amino acids: CASSPGPANTGELFF. Written as DNA, the CDR3 is TGTGCCAGCAGCCCCGGTCCGGCGAACACCGGGGAGCTGTTTTTT.

This clonotype was recorded at least ten times. The gene calls are TRBV4-1 and TRBJ2-7; TRBD2 might be the D (5 bases). Looked up from germline, CDR1 is MGHRA and CDR2 is YSYEKL. Trimming shortened V by 3 bases and J by 1 base, and 7 bases separated the two germline ends. CDR3 length equals 13 residues. CDR3: CASSHPGSYEQYF. The CDR3 DNA sequence: TGCGCCAGCAGCCACCCGGGATCCTACGAGCAGTACTTC.

This clonotype was detected many times. This chain joins TRBV19 and TRBJ2-1, with 11 positions matching TRBD2. J was trimmed by 4 bases and V by 1 base; bases with no gene match: 6. The CDR3 is made up of 17 amino acids. Germline assignment: CDR1 LNHDA and CDR2 SQIVND (reference sequence). The CDR3 reads CASSIAASGGRYNEQFF. In DNA, the CDR3 is TGTGCCAGTAGTATAGCGGCTAGCGGGGGGCGGTACAATGAGCAGTTCTTC.

There are many counts of this clonotype. This chain connects TRBV7-9 to TRBJ1-1, with 8 nucleotides matching TRBD1. The CDR3 loop spans 13 amino acids. CDR1 is SEHNR and CDR2 is FQNEAQ in the germline V gene (reference sequence). J gave up 4 bases and V 5 bases, and 3 bases lay outside the gene matches. The CDR3 reads CASSDRGGTEAFF. CDR3 nucleotides: TGTGCCAGCAGCGACAGGGGCGGCACTGAAGCTTTCTTT.

In this sample, this clonotype turned up once. For the CDR3, the DNA is TGTGCCAGCAGCTTTTGGACTAGCGGAAGAGATACGCAGTATTTT. It is translated as CASSFWTSGRDTQYF. The chain couples TRBV5-6 to TRBJ2-3; 10 bases match TRBD2. V lost 2 bases to trimming and J lost 5 bases; unmatched junction nucleotides: 5. The CDR3 contains 15 residues. CDR1 and CDR2 from the germline V gene are SGHDT and YYEEEE.

This clonotype was detected ten times or more. V is TRBV25-1 and J is TRBJ2-1, with 7 bases that match TRBD1. The CDR3 spans 18 residues. V gave up 4 bases and J gave up 3 bases; unmatched junction bases: 15. Germline V gives CDR1 MGHDK, CDR2 SYGVNS. This CDR3 is CASSGPRPGQVDYNEQFF. The CDR3 bases are TGTGCCAGCAGTGGTCCACGACCCGGACAGGTCGACTACAATGAGCAGTTCTTC.

As for this clonotype: A read error likely explains this, since a far larger clone differs by one base. This rearrangement joins TRBV6-8 to TRBJ2-3; 8 bases align to TRBD2. The CDR3 length is 14 residues. Germline V gene lookup returns CDR1 MNHGY and CDR2 SAAAGT. The V segment lost 10 bases and the J segment 4 bases; nucleotides outside the gene matches: 10. The CDR3 reads CAIVPGLGADTQYF. The CDR3 region has the DNA TGTGCCATCGTGCCGGGACTAGGCGCAGATACGCAGTATTTT.

This chain joins TRBV5-4 and TRBJ2-5, with 14 bases aligning to TRBD2. Trimming at V came to 6 bases and at J to 5 bases, leaving 12 bases not matched to a gene. Germline CDR1 SGHNT, CDR2 YYREEE (reference sequence). The CDR3 has 17 residues. CDR3 residues: CASNPRQTSGGAETQYF. The CDR3 bases are TGTGCCAGCAATCCCCGACAGACTAGCGGGGGGGCCGAGACCCAGTACTTC.

This clonotype appeared many times. The CDR3 DNA is TGTGCCAGCCACAGGGCGGATTCCTATGGCTACACCTTC. Its protein product is CASHRADSYGYTF. The chain has TRBV12-3 or TRBV12-4 and TRBJ1-2, with D possibly TRBD1 on 6 matching bases. This CDR3 has 13 residues. V was clipped by 8 bases and J by 4 bases, with 14 bases between them.

This clonotype was counted at least ten times. The genes are TRBV21-1 and TRBJ2-2; the DNA was not used to check the table's D call, TRBD2. TRBV21-1 is flagged as a pseudogene. The CDR3 is 16 amino acids. DNA for the CDR3: TGTGCCAGCAGCTCACGGGGGGGCCTGAACACCGGGGAGCTGTTTTTT. Translation: CASSSRGGLNTGELFF.

J is TRBJ2-5 and V is TRBV10-3; the D is unclear. This CDR3 has 13 residues. V lost 3 bases to trimming and J lost 0 bases, with 5 bases between them. CDR1 is ENHRY, CDR2 SYGVKD, per germline. CDR3 in DNA: TGTGCCATCAGTGAAACAGACCAAGAGACCCAGTACTTC. Amino acid sequence: CAISETDQETQYF.

Concerning this clonotype: It is likely a read error: a sequence one base away is far more abundant. The chain couples TRBV7-6 to TRBJ2-2; D is undetermined. There are 16 residues in the CDR3. Germline V gene sequence: CDR1 SGHVS, CDR2 FNYEAQ. The V end lost 5 bases, the J end lost 0 bases, and 13 bases lay between the germline ends. The CDR3 DNA reads as TGTGCCAGCAGCATCCCATGGCCTTCGAACACCGGGGAGCTGTTTTTT. This gives the protein CASSIPWPSNTGELFF.

This clonotype was found many times. The rearrangement uses TRBV29-1 and TRBJ2-5; a weak D match, TRBD1 (6 bases). V was trimmed by 3 bases and J by 5 bases, leaving 19 bases between them. The CDR3 totals 15 residues. CDR1 SQVTM and CDR2 ANQGSEA come from the germline V gene. In nucleotides, the CDR3 is TGCAGCGTTGAGAGGGACACATATACCCACGAGACCCAGTACTTC. Its protein is CSVERDTYTHETQYF. The full variable domain, in which reference TRBV29-1 and TRBJ2-5 provide the parts outside the CDR3, is SAVISQKPSRDICQRGTSLTIQCQVDSQVTMMFWYRQQPGQSLTLIATANQGSEATYESGFVIDKFPISRPNLTFSTLTVSNMSPEDSSIYLCSVERDTYTHETQYFGPGTRLLVL.

The gene calls are TRBV24-1 and TRBJ2-7; 8 positions agree with TRBD2. The CDR3 is made up of 18 amino acids. Germline lookup yields CDR1 KGHDR and CDR2 SFDVKD. V was pared by 7 bases and J by 2 bases, with 18 bases of the junction left unmatched. CDR3 bases: TGTGCCACCAGAAATACACAGGGTCCACGACTAGCGACCTACGAGCAGTACTTC. Residues: CATRNTQGPRLATYEQYF.

This clonotype was detected many times. The V call is TRBV5-1, the J call TRBJ2-1, with D perhaps matching TRBD1 (5 bases). Germline CDR1 is SGHRS and CDR2 is YFSETQ. The germline V and J ends were trimmed by 4 bases and 6 bases, with 11 bases remaining between them. The CDR3 consists of 13 residues. The CDR3 sequence: CASSIGQSNEQFF. DNA for the CDR3: TGCGCCAGCAGCATCGGACAAAGCAATGAGCAGTTCTTC.

This clonotype was recorded many times. This chain joins TRBV5-6 and TRBJ2-7, with D possibly being TRBD1 (5 bases). Trimming removed 4 bases at V and 2 bases at J, with 25 bases between. Germline V CDR1 and CDR2: SGHDT, YYEEEE. This CDR3 region has 18 residues. This CDR3 is CASSPQGFAWRPAYEQYF. For the CDR3, the DNA is TGTGCCAGCAGCCCCCAGGGCTTCGCCTGGCGGCCAGCCTACGAGCAGTACTTC.

This clonotype was counted at least ten times. The chain has TRBV5-4 and TRBJ2-3; 8 positions match TRBD1. Trimming removed 1 base from V and 3 bases from J; junction bases left unmatched: 10. The CDR3 runs 17 residues. Per the germline V gene, CDR1 is SGHNT and CDR2 is YYREEE (reference sequence). The CDR3 nucleotides are TGTGCCAGCAGCTTGAACCGGCAGGGGGCGCGGACAGATACGCAGTATTTT. Translated, it gives CASSLNRQGARTDTQYF.

This clonotype was seen at least ten times. The V and J genes are TRBV20-1 and TRBJ2-7; D remains unclear. The V end lost 3 bases, the J end lost 5 bases, and 14 bases lay between the germline ends. This CDR3 is built from 13 residues. Germline loops: CDR1 DFQATT, CDR2 SNEGSKA (reference sequence). The CDR3 DNA is TGCAGTGCTAGTGGCCAGGTTAGAAACGAGCAGTACTTC. Amino acids: CSASGQVRNEQYF.

In this sample, this clonotype turned up many times. The rearrangement links TRBV7-2 to TRBJ2-1; 14 bases line up with TRBD2. Per the germline V gene, CDR1 is SGHTA and CDR2 is FQGNSA. The CDR3 loop spans 16 amino acids. J was trimmed by 10 bases and V by 4 bases; bases with no gene match: 9. CDR3 sequence reads: CASSSRLAGGREEQFF. CDR3 sequence (DNA): TGTGCCAGCAGCTCCCGACTAGCGGGGGGGCGGGAAGAGCAGTTCTTC.

J is TRBJ2-1 and V is TRBV12-3 or TRBV12-4, with 10 bases that match TRBD2. The CDR3 runs 15 residues. The ends lost 6 bases at V and 9 bases at J; junction bases unmatched: 11. CDR3 sequence reads: CASSFQSGGAGEQFF. As DNA, the CDR3 is TGTGCCAGCAGCTTTCAAAGCGGGGGGGCGGGTGAGCAGTTCTTC.

This clonotype showed up many times. This sequence joins TRBV27 and TRBJ2-2, with 9 bases lining up with TRBD2. Trimming took 8 bases from V and 5 from J; bases not matched to a gene: 12. The CDR3 covers 16 residues. Germline V gene lookup returns CDR1 MNHEY and CDR2 SMNVEV (reference sequence). The CDR3: CASRGRTSVDTGELFF. DNA of the CDR3: TGTGCCAGCCGCGGAAGGACTAGCGTTGATACCGGGGAGCTGTTTTTT.

This clonotype has ten or more counts. This chain joins TRBV5-5 and TRBJ1-6; D not resolved. The V end lost 0 bases, the J end lost 7 bases, and 5 bases lay between the germline ends. CDR3 length: 13 residues. Germline lookup yields CDR1 SGHKS and CDR2 YYEKEE (reference sequence). The CDR3 region is CASSLDTNSPLHF. The DNA of the CDR3 is TGTGCCAGCAGCTTGGACACGAATTCACCCCTCCACTTT.